The 18 T cell receptor beta chains listed next were all sequenced from one sample in a study of shared clonotypes between healthy human individuals. Terminally differentiated effector memory CD45RA+ cells were excluded by CCR7 positive selection of CD45RO-negative cells. Using immunoSEQ multiplex PCR, the repertoire was profiled, and TCRdb retains in-frame clones only, with some absent. The data show about 2 million clones, with around 96% seen just once and more than 0.95% held by the top ten. What was sequenced was naive CD8+ T cells sorted from blood. All receptors come from a man younger than 35 in good health.

The rearrangement uses TRBV5-6 and TRBJ2-1; no clear D gene. Trimming stripped 0 bases from V and 10 bases from J, with 8 bases between. In germline, CDR1 is SGHDT, CDR2 YYEEEE. The CDR3 covers 12 residues. Here the CDR3 reads CASSLGLREQFF. The CDR3 coding sequence is TGTGCCAGCAGCTTGGGGCTTCGGGAGCAGTTCTTC. Filled out from reference TRBV5-6 and TRBJ2-1, the complete variable domain reads DAGVTQSPTHLIKTRGQQVTLRCSPKSGHDTVSWYQQALGQGPQFIFQYYEEEERQRGNFPDRFSGHQFPNYSSELNVNALLLGDSALYLCASSLGLREQFFGPGTRLTVL.

V is TRBV27 and J is TRBJ2-1; D might be TRBD2 (5 bases). Trimming pared 5 bases from V and 5 bases from J, leaving 16 bases between. Germline CDR1 reads MNHEY; CDR2 reads SMNVEV (reference sequence). The CDR3 is made up of 15 amino acids. CDR3: CASSPRGEANNEQFF. For the CDR3, the DNA is TGTGCCAGCAGTCCACGGGGAGAGGCCAACAATGAGCAGTTCTTC.

The chain combines TRBV4-1 with TRBJ2-7; D unresolved. This CDR3 comprises 14 residues. Germline assignment: CDR1 MGHRA and CDR2 YSYEKL. Trimming left V 5 bases short and J 4 bases short, with 15 bases between. CDR3 nucleotide sequence: TGCGCCAGCAGCTTGAGAGGTCAAGGGTACGAGCAGTACTTC. Translation gives CASSLRGQGYEQYF.

The chain employs TRBV4-1 and TRBJ2-5; D may correspond to TRBD1 or TRBD2 (5 bases each). This CDR3 contains 16 residues. Germline V lookup: CDR1 MGHRA, CDR2 YSYEKL. V lost 1 base to trimming and J lost 0 bases, with 12 bases between them. The DNA of the CDR3 is TGCGCCAGCAGCCAAGGCACGGGACGGAACCAAGAGACCCAGTACTTC. Its protein product is CASSQGTGRNQETQYF.

The chain links TRBV5-6 to TRBJ1-2; TRBD1 matches 10 bases. The CDR3 consists of 15 residues. From germline, CDR1 is SGHDT and CDR2 YYEEEE. V was pared by 3 bases and J by 4 bases, with 6 bases of the junction left unmatched. The CDR3 DNA reads TGTGCCAGCAGCTCCGGGACAGGGGTTAGCTATGGCTACACCTTC. Translation: CASSSGTGVSYGYTF. Variable domain in full (rest from reference TRBV5-6 and TRBJ1-2): DAGVTQSPTHLIKTRGQQVTLRCSPKSGHDTVSWYQQALGQGPQFIFQYYEEEERQRGNFPDRFSGHQFPNYSSELNVNALLLGDSALYLCASSSGTGVSYGYTFGSGTRLTVV.

This clone was found once. The chain carries TRBV11-2 and TRBJ1-2, with D perhaps TRBD1 (6 bases). Trimming shortened V by 4 bases and J by 3 bases, and 18 bases separated the two germline ends. The CDR3 length is 16 residues. Germline V gene data show CDR1 as SGHAT and CDR2 as FQNNGV. The CDR3 DNA is TGTGCCAGCAGCTCAACTAAGGGGGAGACGGACTATGGCTACACCTTC. It encodes CASSSTKGETDYGYTF.

This chain uses TRBV5-5 with TRBJ1-2, with 12 bases that match TRBD1. CDR3 size: 16 residues. Losses at the gene ends were 2 bases for V and 7 bases for J; bases not matched to a gene: 9. Germline V gene data show CDR1 as SGHKS and CDR2 as YYEKEE (reference sequence). The CDR3: CASSFAGQGAFGGYTF. The CDR3 DNA reads TGTGCCAGCAGCTTTGCGGGACAGGGGGCCTTCGGTGGCTACACCTTC.

Details on this clone: Other nucleotide sequences from this sample produce the same CDR3. The V and J genes are TRBV30 and TRBJ1-2; 8 bases are shared with TRBD1. Germline values: CDR1 GTSNPN, CDR2 SVGIG (reference sequence). The CDR3 is 13 amino acids. Trimming at V came to 4 bases and at J to 2 bases, leaving 3 bases not matched to a gene. This chain's CDR3 is CAWTTGANYGYTF. Written as DNA, the CDR3 is TGTGCCTGGACGACAGGGGCCAACTATGGCTACACCTTC. Full variable domain (rest looked up from reference TRBV30 and TRBJ1-2): SQTIHQWPATLVQPVGSPLSLECTVEGTSNPNLYWYRQAAGRGLQLLFYSVGIGQISSEVPQNLSASRPQDRQFILSSKKLLLSDSGFYLCAWTTGANYGYTFGSGTRLTVV.

The chain is built from TRBV4-1 and TRBJ2-1; 9 nucleotides match TRBD2. J lost 4 bases, V lost 1 base, and 8 bases had no gene match. Germline values: CDR1 MGHRA, CDR2 YSYEKL. CDR3 length equals 17 residues. CDR3 DNA sequence: TGCGCCAGCAGCCAAGGCCCAGCGGGGGGCCTTTACAATGAGCAGTTCTTC. Its translation: CASSQGPAGGLYNEQFF.

The gene calls are TRBV5-5 and TRBJ2-7, with 7 positions matching TRBD1. CDR3 length: 15 residues. Germline V lookup: CDR1 SGHKS, CDR2 YYEKEE (reference sequence). The V gene end was trimmed by 4 bases and the J gene end by 2 bases; junction bases not matched to a gene: 9. For the CDR3, the DNA is TGTGCCAGCAGCGATGCCGGGACAGCACCCTACGAGCAGTACTTC. This translates into CASSDAGTAPYEQYF.

The chain carries TRBV9 and TRBJ1-5; D not resolved. This CDR3 region has 15 residues. V lost 2 bases and J 5 bases, leaving 14 bases between the germline ends. CDR1 is SGDLS, CDR2 YYNGEE, per germline. CDR3 in DNA: TGTGCCAGCAGCGTGTCCCTTGGATGGGATCAGCCCCAGCATTTT. As protein: CASSVSLGWDQPQHF.

V gene TRBV7-3 combines with J gene TRBJ1-1; 7 bases line up with TRBD1. J gave up 4 bases and V 5 bases, and 4 bases lay outside the gene matches. The CDR3 contains 13 residues. Germline V gene sequence: CDR1 SGHTA, CDR2 FQGTGA. CDR3: CASSLTGTTEAFF. The CDR3 DNA is TGTGCCAGCAGCCTGACAGGGACCACTGAAGCTTTCTTT. Variable domain in full (rest from reference TRBV7-3 and TRBJ1-1): GAGVSQTPSNKVTEKGKYVELRCDPISGHTALYWYRQSLGQGPEFLIYFQGTGAADDSGLPNDRFFAVRPEGSVSTLKIQRTERGDSAVYLCASSLTGTTEAFFGQGTRLTVV.

The V gene is TRBV5-6, the J gene TRBJ2-1; D remains unclear. Trimming took 1 base from V and 6 from J, leaving 14 bases between them. The CDR3 is made up of 15 amino acids. In germline, CDR1 is SGHDT, CDR2 YYEEEE. The CDR3 loop reads CASSLQATETNEQFF. CDR3 coding DNA: TGTGCCAGCAGCTTGCAGGCCACGGAGACCAATGAGCAGTTCTTC. The variable domain in full, with the rest retrieved from reference TRBV5-6 and TRBJ2-1, is DAGVTQSPTHLIKTRGQQVTLRCSPKSGHDTVSWYQQALGQGPQFIFQYYEEEERQRGNFPDRFSGHQFPNYSSELNVNALLLGDSALYLCASSLQATETNEQFFGPGTRLTVL.

The chain is built from TRBV7-9 and TRBJ1-4; D ambiguous. CDR3 length: 14 residues. The V end was cut by 4 bases, the J end by 3 bases, with 9 bases between. CDR1 SEHNR and CDR2 FQNEAQ come from the germline V gene (reference sequence). Here the CDR3 DNA reads TGTGCCAGCAGCTCGGGCCGACCTAATGAAAAACTGTTTTTT. It encodes CASSSGRPNEKLFF.

The chain joins TRBV7-9 to TRBJ2-1; 8 nucleotides line up with TRBD1. Unmatched junction bases numbered 4, after V lost 6 bases and J lost 0 bases. Germline V CDR1 and CDR2: SEHNR, FQNEAQ (reference sequence). CDR3 length equals 15 residues. CDR3 sequence (DNA): TGTGCCAGCAGTCGTACAGGGGGCTCCTACAATGAGCAGTTCTTC. Translated: CASSRTGGSYNEQFF.

Turning to this clone: Distinct nucleotide sequences in the sample also encode this CDR3. The rearrangement joins TRBV5-4 to TRBJ2-1; no definite D call. The V gene's germline CDR1 is SGHNT and CDR2 YYREEE (reference sequence). Between the trimmed V and J ends, which lost 0 bases and 6 bases, there was a span of 4 bases. CDR3 length: 12 residues. CDR3 residues: CASSLGGNEQFF. In DNA, the CDR3 is TGTGCCAGCAGCTTGGGTGGCAATGAGCAGTTCTTC.

The rearrangement uses TRBV27 and TRBJ1-2; D remains ambiguous. The CDR3 is made up of 18 amino acids. CDR1 and CDR2 from the germline V gene are MNHEY and SMNVEV (reference sequence). Trimming cost V 0 bases and J 8 bases, with 25 bases left between them. The CDR3 nucleotides are TGTGCCAGCAGTTTATCGGGTTATGGGGAGGGAGTATGGAGGGGCTACACCTTC. Amino acids: CASSLSGYGEGVWRGYTF.

The rearrangement uses TRBV27 and TRBJ2-2; D possibly corresponds to TRBD2 (5 bases). The V end was cut by 2 bases, the J end by 5 bases, with 15 bases between. CDR1 and CDR2 (germline): MNHEY, SMNVEV (reference sequence). CDR3 size: 16 residues. The CDR3 DNA sequence: TGTGCCAGCAGTTTAACGAGGGTACAAGGGACCGGGGAGCTGTTTTTT. Its protein product is CASSLTRVQGTGELFF.